This entry describes one TCR beta chain. J was trimmed by 1 base and V by 5 bases; bases with no gene match: 8. Germline loops: CDR1 SGHAT, CDR2 FQNNGV. The CDR3 is 17 residues long. This entry is derived from a study of OX40 agonist ivuxolimab in advanced cancers. On the study more broadly: Ivuxolimab, an antibody acting as an agonist of OX40 (CD134), was used to treat patients.

The assay was immunoSEQ multiplex PCR, and TCRdb's table has in-frame clones only and misses some. This repertoire shows over 30,000 clones, 80% to 85% found once; its top ten account for less than 25%. A history of autoimmune disease or systemic immunosuppression excluded patients. The chain has TRBV11-2 and TRBJ2-3, with 11 bases fitting TRBD2. Sequenced here: CD4+ or CD8+ T cells sorted from blood, sampled in a trial of the OX40 agonist ivuxolimab. The source of this sequence is an adult with an advanced solid tumor such as melanoma, head and neck, liver or kidney cancer. The CDR3: CASSLTSGAPRTDTQYF. The CDR3 DNA reads TGTGCCAGCAGCCTGACTAGCGGGGCTCCACGCACAGATACGCAGTATTTT.